The clone carrying this T cell receptor beta chain was counted a few times. Antigen unknown. Trimming shortened V by 5 bases and J by 1 base, and 10 bases separated the two germline ends. The CDR3 contains 14 residues. Germline CDR1 LNHDA, CDR2 SQIVND (reference sequence). Time point in this sample: week 35, safety follow-up. All doses held 300 ug of mutant IDH1 20-mer peptide, with topical imiquimod. New WHO grade 3 or 4 astrocytomas that were IDH1-mutant and ATRX-lost occurred in the donors. Clones were read by immunoSEQ multiplex PCR, and TCRdb kept only the in-frame ones, dropping some. The sample holds about 41,000 clones, more than 80% seen once. This specimen comes from a study of a mutant IDH1 vaccine in newly diagnosed glioma. The overall study: Investigators started vaccination 4-6 weeks after radiotherapy alone, or with temozolomide cycles. Among treated patients, around 62% were male and 37.5% female, and mean age was approximately 43 years. Therapy received beforehand was radiotherapy, temozolomide, or both, with most patients given both.

The starting material was PBMCs, obtained from a glioma patient whose treatment included an IDH1 peptide vaccine. The receptor was isolated from a man in his forties with glioma. The chain carries TRBV19 and TRBJ2-3, with D possibly TRBD2 on 6 matching bases. The CDR3 here is CASSHPGGTDTQYF. CDR3 nucleotides: TGTGCCAGTAGTCATCCGGGGGGCACAGATACGCAGTATTTT.